The 25 T cell receptor beta chains below were found in one sample sequenced in a study of Tregs in tolerant kidney transplant recipients. Here immunoSEQ multiplex PCR was the method, and the copy in TCRdb shows in-frame clones only, minus some. The sample has roughly 48,000 clones; the top ten hold roughly 0.8%. The sample here was CD4+ T cells from blood, taken before the transplant. The receptors were sampled from a human donor who received a combined kidney and bone marrow transplant.

A remark on this clone: The read comes to an end 3 residues before the CDR3 does, leaving the germline J gene to fill in the end. Other DNA sequences in this sample translate to the same CDR3. The chain links TRBV7-2 to TRBJ2-7; the match to TRBD2 covers 9 bases. With V trimmed by 2 bases and J by 1 base, 3 bases remained unmatched. The CDR3 consists of 15 residues. Looked up from germline, CDR1 is SGHTA and CDR2 is FQGNSA. This CDR3 is CASSLLAGKSYEQYF. The CDR3 bases that were read are TGTGCCAGCAGCTTACTAGCGGGAAAGTCCTACGAG. The full variable domain, completed using reference TRBV7-2 and TRBJ2-7, is GAGVSQSPSNKVTEKGKDVELRCDPISGHTALYWYRQSLGQGLEFLIYFQGNSAPDKSGLPSDRFSAERTGGSVSTLTIQRTQQEDSAVYLCASSLLAGKSYEQYFGPGTRLTVT.

The CDR3 loop reads CASSLSRVSNQPQHF. CDR3 DNA, as far as it was read: TGTGCCAGCAGCTTAAGCAGGGTGAGCAATCAGCCC. V is TRBV7-8 and J is TRBJ1-5; weak D call: TRBD1 (5 bases). Read coverage stops 3 residues before the CDR3 terminus; the germline J gene supplies the remainder. The CDR3 has 15 residues. Germline CDR1 and CDR2: SGHVS and FQNEAQ. The V end lost 2 bases, the J end lost 1 base, and 9 bases lay between the germline ends.

On this clone itself: The read finishes 3 residues shy of the CDR3 end, and the germline J gene is used to complete it. V is TRBV6-2 or TRBV6-3 and J is TRBJ2-7, with 10 bases aligning to TRBD2. V dropped 0 bases and J dropped 6; count of bases not matched to a gene: 5. The length of the CDR3 is 15 residues. Per germline, CDR1 MNHEY and CDR2 SVGEGT. CDR3 sequence: CASSYSPGLAAEQYF. CDR3 bases read: TGTGCCAGCAGTTACTCTCCAGGACTAGCGGCCGAG.

Notes on this clone: The missing CDR3 end, 3 residues past where the read stops, is filled in from the germline J gene. This chain uses TRBV29-1 with TRBJ1-4, with 7 bases aligning to TRBD1. CDR3 length: 15 amino acids. Per the germline V gene, CDR1 is SQVTM and CDR2 is ANQGSEA. V shed 1 base, J shed 3 bases, and the junction held 5 bases outside the gene matches. CDR3 loop: CSVEVGGQSNEKLFF. Partial CDR3 DNA: TGCAGCGTTGAAGTCGGGGGACAGTCTAATGAAAAA.

A word on this clone: The read falls 3 residues short of the CDR3 end, and the missing part is taken from the germline J gene. V usage is TRBV7-2 and J usage is TRBJ2-3; 10 bases map to TRBD2. The CDR3 is 17 amino acids. The germline V gene has CDR1 SGHTA and CDR2 FQGNSA. The junction had 7 bases not matched to a gene; V was cut back by 0 bases and J by 4 bases. The sequenced part of the CDR3 DNA is TGTGCCAGCAGCTTAGCGGCTAGCGGGAGAGGAGCAGATACG. Translated, it gives CASSLAASGRGADT. The complete CDR3 protein is CASSLAASGRGADTQYF.

CDR3 bases read: TGCGCCAGCAGCTTGGGGGGCCGGGGGAGCGCAGATACG. The encoded protein is CASSLGGRGSADT. Given in full, the CDR3 is CASSLGGRGSADTQYF. The V call is TRBV5-1, the J call TRBJ2-3, with D perhaps TRBD2 (6 bases). The sequenced fragment ends 3 residues before the CDR3 boundary, so the rest is inferred from the germline J gene. The ends were cut back, 0 bases at V and 4 bases at J, with 15 bases in the middle. Germline V gene sequence: CDR1 SGHRS, CDR2 YFSETQ. CDR3 length: 16 residues.

As regards this clone: The read ends 3 residues before the CDR3 terminus; that terminus is restored from the germline J gene. The rearrangement uses TRBV19 and TRBJ2-3; the D gene is possibly TRBD2 (6 bases). This CDR3 contains 15 residues. Trimming took 1 base from V and 0 from J, leaving 8 bases between them. Per the germline V gene, CDR1 is LNHDA and CDR2 is SQIVND (reference sequence). CDR3 bases read: TGTGCCAGTAGTATAGGACTAGGAAGCACAGATACG. This encodes CASSIGLGSTDT. The whole CDR3 region reads CASSIGLGSTDTQYF.

Regarding this clone: The read terminates 3 residues ahead of where the CDR3 ends, so the germline J gene completes it. The chain has TRBV7-9 and TRBJ2-3; the D gene is possibly TRBD1 (5 bases). In germline, CDR1 is SEHNR, CDR2 FQNEAQ (reference sequence). Trimming left V 5 bases short and J 0 bases short, with 12 bases between. The CDR3 covers 15 residues. CDR3 DNA, as far as it was read: TGTGCCAGCAGCCCGACAGATTTTAGCACAGATACG. Translation gives CASSPTDFSTDT. The full CDR3 is CASSPTDFSTDTQYF.

As regards this clone: The observed sequence ends 3 residues before the CDR3 terminus, with the missing tail filled in from the germline J gene. V gene TRBV19 combines with J gene TRBJ1-5; D possibly corresponds to TRBD1 (5 bases). The CDR3 totals 16 residues. V lost 1 base and J lost 0, with 10 bases in between. Germline CDR1 and CDR2: LNHDA and SQIVND (reference sequence). This CDR3 is CASSIGYGHSNQPQHF. The DNA read from the CDR3 is TGTGCCAGTAGTATAGGGTACGGACATAGCAATCAGCCC.

Turning to this clone: The CDR3 end lies 3 residues beyond the end of the read and is filled in from the germline J gene. The chain recombines TRBV30 with TRBJ2-1; 9 positions agree with TRBD2. Germline V gene data show CDR1 as GTSNPN and CDR2 as SVGIG (reference sequence). With 0 bases clipped from V and 2 bases from J, the junction kept 2 bases outside the gene matches. The CDR3 length is 15 residues. The covered CDR3 bases are TGTGCCTGGAGTGTAGGGACTAGCACCTACAATGAG. Translating gives CAWSVGTSTYNE. The whole CDR3 protein reads CAWSVGTSTYNEQFF.

As regards this clone: The read ends 3 residues early relative to the CDR3; the germline J gene fills the gap. This chain connects TRBV29-1 to TRBJ2-7; TRBD1 is a possible D gene (5 bases). CDR3 size: 13 residues. Germline CDR1 reads SQVTM; CDR2 reads ANQGSEA. Trimming removed 2 bases from V and 0 bases from J, with 8 bases in between. Partial CDR3 DNA: TGCAGCGTTGAACCGGACAACTCCTACGAG. Translating gives CSVEPDNSYE. The full CDR3 protein reads CSVEPDNSYEQYF.

To note about this clone: The read ends 3 residues early relative to the CDR3; the germline J gene fills the gap. J is TRBJ2-1 and V is TRBV7-2, with D unresolved. The CDR3 has 14 residues. Germline V CDR1 and CDR2: SGHTA, FQGNSA. Trimming removed 3 bases at V and 1 base at J, with 7 bases between. The CDR3 is CASSFDRSYNEQFF. CDR3 DNA, as far as it was read: TGTGCCAGCAGCTTTGATAGATCCTACAATGAG.

A remark on this clone: The CDR3 goes on 3 residues after the read ends, and that part is filled in from the germline J gene. J is TRBJ2-3 and V is TRBV20-1, with 13 bases identical to TRBD2. The CDR3 contains 14 residues. The V and J ends lost 5 bases and 4 bases, in that order; junction bases with no gene match: 3. Germline-derived CDR1 and CDR2 are DFQATT and SNEGSKA (reference sequence). The CDR3 spells CSAWTSGRSDTQYF. CDR3 DNA (partial): TGCAGTGCTTGGACTAGCGGGAGATCAGATACG.

On this clone itself: The DNA ends 3 residues before the CDR3 does, and the rest of the CDR3 is filled in from the germline J gene. V usage is TRBV2 and J usage is TRBJ2-6; D is undetermined. V lost 2 bases, J lost 2 bases, and 7 bases lay in between. Germline CDR1 reads SNHLY; CDR2 reads FYNNEI. This CDR3 is 15 amino acids long. The DNA read from the CDR3 is TGTGCCAGCAGTGAAAGGGCCCCTGGGGCCAACGTC. Translation: CASSERAPGANV. From start to end, the CDR3 is CASSERAPGANVLTF.

CDR3 DNA (partial): TGTGCCTGGAGCAAACGCCGGACTAGCGGGAAAGCAGATACG. It translates to CAWSKRRTSGKADT. The full CDR3 sequence reads CAWSKRRTSGKADTQYF. V gene TRBV30 combines with J gene TRBJ2-3, with 12 bases identical to TRBD2. The read comes to an end 3 residues before the CDR3 does, leaving the germline J gene to fill in the end. The germline gives CDR1 GTSNPN, CDR2 SVGIG (reference sequence). The CDR3 spans 17 residues. The V gene end was trimmed by 3 bases and the J gene end by 4 bases; junction bases not matched to a gene: 11.

On this clone: The CDR3 end is not reached by the read, which stops 3 residues before it; the germline J gene fills it in. The chain joins TRBV11-2 to TRBJ1-1; 7 bases align to TRBD1. J gave up 0 bases and V 5 bases, and 3 bases lay outside the gene matches. CDR1 SGHAT and CDR2 FQNNGV come from the germline V gene. The CDR3 consists of 14 residues. The sequenced CDR3 bases are TGTGCCAGCAGCCTTGACAGGGTGAACACTGAA. It translates to CASSLDRVNTE. In full, the CDR3 reads CASSLDRVNTEAFF.

As concerns this clone: The CDR3 end lies 3 residues beyond the end of the read and is filled in from the germline J gene. The genes are TRBV7-2 and TRBJ1-1; D is possibly TRBD1 (6 bases). The germline V gene encodes CDR1 SGHTA and CDR2 FQGNSA. The V end lost 6 bases, the J end lost 2 bases, and 16 bases lay between the germline ends. This CDR3 is 15 amino acids long. CDR3 DNA (partial): TGTGCCAGCAGGCCCACCCCGGGACAAAACACTGAA. Translation gives CASRPTPGQNTE. The entire CDR3 reads CASRPTPGQNTEAFF.

Notes on this clone: The CDR3 extends 3 residues past the end of the read, so its final part is completed from the germline J gene. The chain combines TRBV19 with TRBJ1-5; possibly TRBD1 for D (5 bases). Trimming removed 3 bases from V and 1 base from J, with 10 bases in between. This CDR3 spans 15 amino acids. Germline V gene data show CDR1 as LNHDA and CDR2 as SQIVND (reference sequence). The CDR3: CASSMGRVSNQPQHF. The CDR3 bases that were read are TGTGCCAGTAGTATGGGCAGGGTCAGCAATCAGCCC.

Points on this clone: The read terminates 3 residues ahead of where the CDR3 ends, so the germline J gene completes it. The chain recombines TRBV7-3 with TRBJ2-7; the match to TRBD1 covers 10 bases. The CDR3 extends over 14 amino acids. Germline CDR1 reads SGHTA; CDR2 reads FQGTGA. J lost 6 bases, V lost 4 bases, and 6 bases had no gene match. The covered CDR3 bases are TGTGCCAGCAGCTCGTCCCGGGACAGGGGCGAG. Translation: CASSSSRDRGE. The CDR3 as a whole reads CASSSSRDRGEQYF. Looking up the rest from reference TRBV7-3 and TRBJ2-7 gives the full variable domain: GAGVSQTPSNKVTEKGKYVELRCDPISGHTALYWYRQSLGQGPEFLIYFQGTGAADDSGLPNDRFFAVRPEGSVSTLKIQRTERGDSAVYLCASSSSRDRGEQYFGPGTRLTVT.

As to this clone: The read gets to within 3 residues of the CDR3 end, and the germline J gene fills in the rest. V gene TRBV29-1 combines with J gene TRBJ1-2, with TRBD1 identical over 7 bases. Germline CDR1 and CDR2: SQVTM and ANQGSEA. With 6 bases clipped from V and 4 bases from J, the junction kept 11 bases outside the gene matches. This CDR3 is built from 14 residues. CDR3 DNA (partial): TGCAGCGTAGAACGACAGGGTAGGAGCTATGGC. It translates to CSVERQGRSYG. The whole CDR3 protein is CSVERQGRSYGYTF.

On this clone: The read ends 3 residues early relative to the CDR3; the germline J gene fills the gap. Other DNA sequences from this sample encode an identical CDR3 as well. The rearrangement uses TRBV18 and TRBJ2-7; 10 nucleotides align to TRBD1. Per germline, CDR1 KGHSH and CDR2 LQKENI. There are 15 residues in the CDR3. With V trimmed by 0 bases and J by 2 bases, 1 base remained unmatched. The CDR3 protein is CASSPPGQGAYEQYF. The sequenced part of the CDR3 DNA is TGTGCCAGCTCACCACCAGGACAGGGGGCCTACGAG.

Concerning this clone itself: The read finishes 3 residues shy of the CDR3 end, and the germline J gene is used to complete it. The rearrangement joins TRBV2 to TRBJ2-1; D unclear. V dropped 1 base and J dropped 1 base, with 8 bases sitting between them. The CDR3 consists of 15 residues. Per germline, CDR1 SNHLY and CDR2 FYNNEI. The sequenced CDR3 bases are TGTGCCAGCAGTGAAGGTCTCGGTTCCTACAATGAG. Protein product: CASSEGLGSYNE. The entire CDR3 protein is CASSEGLGSYNEQFF.

The CDR3 is CASSLAPQGFEKLFF. CDR3 DNA, as far as it was read: TGCGCCAGCAGCTTGGCCCCACAGGGTTTTGAAAAA. The chain links TRBV5-1 to TRBJ1-4; weak D call: TRBD1 (6 bases). The read terminates 3 residues ahead of where the CDR3 ends, so the germline J gene completes it. Germline CDR1 and CDR2: SGHRS and YFSETQ. CDR3 length equals 15 residues. V dropped 0 bases and J dropped 7 bases, with 13 bases sitting between them.

Comments on this clone: From the germline J gene comes the end of the CDR3, since the read stops 3 residues before it. The chain uses TRBV6-1 and TRBJ2-3; TRBD2 might be the D (6 bases). V lost 1 base and J 7 bases, leaving 18 bases between the germline ends. This CDR3 contains 16 residues. The germline V gene has CDR1 MNHNS and CDR2 SASEGT. CDR3 DNA (partial): TGTGCCAGCAGTGAAGTGACGAGCAGGGAGGCACATACG. This translates into CASSEVTSREAHT. From start to end, the CDR3 is CASSEVTSREAHTQYF.

A remark on this clone: The read halts 3 residues ahead of the CDR3 end, with the missing end drawn from the germline J gene. V is TRBV30 and J is TRBJ1-1, with 11 bases that match TRBD1. CDR3 length equals 12 residues. The germline V gene encodes CDR1 GTSNPN and CDR2 SVGIG (reference sequence). CDR3 DNA, as far as it was read: TGTGGGATGGGACAGGGGGATACTGAA. It encodes CGMGQGDTE. The full CDR3 protein reads CGMGQGDTEAFF.